The following is a T cell receptor (beta chain) sequence with its context. The specificity of this receptor is unknown. The record has no base qualities; no much larger clone is one base away. V is reduced by 5 bases and J by 6 bases, leaving a spacing of 13 bases between them. The germline V gene (reference sequence) sets CDR1 to LNHDA and CDR2 to SQIVND. There are 13 amino acids in the CDR3, from cysteine to phenylalanine inclusive. Only the CDR3 DNA is retained, 39 bases long and in frame from the first base. This record belongs to a study of T cell changes during pregnancy in multiple sclerosis (dated by TCRdb to about 2019). With respect to the entire study: The study examined how the T cell repertoire changed over the course of pregnancy in women with multiple sclerosis.

The library was made by the immunoSEQ multiplex PCR assay. TCRdb carries this immuneACCESS record with in-frame sequences only. Its versions omit some clonotypes, under half of them owing to an unresolved V gene in the studies checked, with the rest unexplained. A total of 95,000 to 100,000 clones appear in this sample, around 92% of them only once. About 2.3% of the sample lies in the top ten. The receptor comes from a female donor in good health, enrolled as a control in a pregnancy study. The chain links TRBV19 with TRBJ1-1; a tentative D call is TRBD1 (6 bases match). The sequences come from peripheral blood, collected after pregnancy. The DNA sequence is given as TGTGCCAGTAGTTCGACAGGTCTCGCTGAAGCTTTCTTT. Protein translation: CASSSTGLAEAFF.